Each of the 15 T cell receptor beta chains below was sequenced from the same sample in a study of T cell responses to AZD1222 COVID-19 vaccine. Sequencing used immunoSEQ multiplex PCR; TCRdb keeps in-frame clones, though not all of them. The sample lists roughly 93,000 clones, about 92% occurring once. Material: peripheral blood, obtained 28 days after the second AZD1222 dose. These receptors all come from an adult who received the AZD1222 COVID-19 vaccine.

The chain carries TRBV19 and TRBJ1-5; a weak D match, TRBD1 (5 bases). The CDR3 loop spans 14 amino acids. Trimming took 5 bases from V and 6 from J, leaving 14 bases between them. Germline values: CDR1 LNHDA, CDR2 SQIVND (reference sequence). CDR3 nucleotide sequence: TGTGCCAGTAGTCCCGGGGCCGGGGGTCAGCCCCAGCATTTT. Translating it yields CASSPGAGGQPQHF.

V gene TRBV6-2 or TRBV6-3 combines with J gene TRBJ2-2; D uncertain. The length of the CDR3 is 16 residues. The germline CDR1 and CDR2 sequences are MNHEY and SVGEGT. Trimming shortened V by 3 bases and J by 0 bases, and 11 bases separated the two germline ends. CDR3 amino acids: CASSYLPGANTGELFF. CDR3 nucleotide sequence: TGTGCCAGCAGTTATCTTCCGGGCGCGAACACCGGGGAGCTGTTTTTT.

The count of this clone is one. The chain employs TRBV5-1 and TRBJ2-3; D is unresolved. The CDR3 has 13 amino acids. CDR1 and CDR2 from the germline V gene are SGHRS and YFSETQ. V shed 4 bases and J shed 2 bases, with 8 bases lying between them. In nucleotides, the CDR3 is TGCGCCAGCAGCCCGAGGAACACAGATACGCAGTATTTT. It yields the protein CASSPRNTDTQYF.

The chain combines TRBV15 with TRBJ1-4; 10 nucleotides align to TRBD1. V lost 4 bases to trimming and J lost 5 bases; unmatched junction nucleotides: 4. The CDR3 runs to 15 residues. CDR1 and CDR2 from the germline V gene are LNHNV and YYDKDF (reference sequence). The CDR3 protein is CATSIPGQGNEKLFF. The CDR3 bases are TGTGCCACCAGCATACCGGGACAGGGGAATGAAAAACTGTTTTTT.

The chain carries TRBV2 and TRBJ1-2; D uncertain. Deletions cut 11 bases from V and 2 bases from J, with 9 bases between. Germline loops: CDR1 SNHLY, CDR2 FYNNEI. The CDR3 runs to 11 residues. The CDR3 nucleotides read TGTGCCTCCTACAGAAACTATGGCTACACCTTC. Translation: CASYRNYGYTF.

J is TRBJ2-7 and V is TRBV24-1, with unresolved D. V lost 4 bases and J 3 bases, leaving 18 bases between the germline ends. The CDR3 consists of 16 residues. In germline, CDR1 is KGHDR, CDR2 SFDVKD. CDR3: CATSEYPDRLDYEQYV. CDR3 coding DNA: TGTGCCACCAGTGAATACCCCGATCGCCTGGACTACGAGCAGTACGTC.

This chain links TRBV4-1 with TRBJ1-3; 7 nucleotides line up with TRBD1. Germline CDR1 and CDR2: MGHRA and YSYEKL. The CDR3 runs to 14 residues. V lost 4 bases to trimming and J lost 7 bases; unmatched junction nucleotides: 7. Here the CDR3 reads CASSRGQASNTIYF. The CDR3, as DNA: TGCGCCAGCAGCCGTGGACAGGCCTCGAACACCATATATTTT.

This chain links TRBV28 with TRBJ2-7; perhaps D is TRBD1 or TRBD2 (6 bases each). The CDR3 runs 14 residues. Trimming shortened V by 6 bases and J by 3 bases, and 15 bases separated the two germline ends. Germline CDR1 reads MDHEN; CDR2 reads SYDVKM. CDR3 protein: CASRTGGKDYEQYF. Here the CDR3 DNA reads TGTGCCAGCAGAACCGGGGGCAAGGACTACGAGCAGTACTTC.

This chain connects TRBV9 to TRBJ2-7; TRBD2 is a possible D gene (5 bases). The V gene's germline CDR1 is SGDLS and CDR2 YYNGEE. The germline V and J ends were trimmed by 4 bases and 3 bases, with 14 bases remaining between them. This CDR3 contains 14 residues. As DNA, the CDR3 is TGTGCCAGCAGCCCCTCCTCACTAGTCTACGAGCAGTACTTC. Its translation: CASSPSSLVYEQYF.

This CDR3 is CASSQPSGRSSGANVLTF. The CDR3 DNA follows: TGTGCCAGCAGCCAGCCTAGCGGGCGGAGCTCTGGGGCCAACGTCCTGACTTTC. V is TRBV3-1 (or the pseudogene TRBV3-2) and J is TRBJ2-6; TRBD2 agrees at 8 bases. The CDR3 is 18 amino acids. The J segment lost 0 bases and the V segment lost 3 bases, leaving 7 bases of the junction unmatched. Germline CDR1 and CDR2: LGHDT and YNNKEL (reference sequence).

The J gene is TRBJ2-5, the V gene TRBV28; TRBD1 might be the D (6 bases). CDR3 length: 14 residues. V lost 8 bases and J 2 bases, leaving 15 bases between the germline ends. Germline CDR1 MDHEN, CDR2 SYDVKM. The CDR3 loop reads CASLERTVQETQYF. In nucleotides, the CDR3 is TGTGCCAGCCTCGAACGGACAGTACAAGAGACCCAGTACTTC.

The V gene is TRBV3-1 (or the pseudogene TRBV3-2), the J gene TRBJ2-3; 12 positions agree with TRBD2. CDR3 length: 15 amino acids. Germline lookup yields CDR1 LGHDT and CDR2 YNNKEL (reference sequence). The ends lost 4 bases at V and 3 bases at J; junction bases unmatched: 2. In DNA, the CDR3 is TGTGCCAGCAGCCGGGGGACTAGCGGGACAGATACGCAGTATTTT. Residues: CASSRGTSGTDTQYF.

This chain connects TRBV13 to TRBJ2-5, with 10 bases identical to TRBD1. The germline CDR1 and CDR2 sequences are PRHDT and FYEKMQ (reference sequence). With 5 bases clipped from V and 5 bases from J, the junction kept 5 bases outside the gene matches. This CDR3 spans 14 amino acids. The CDR3 coding sequence is TGTGCCAGCAGCGGGGACAGGGGTCGGGAGACCCAGTACTTC. Encoded protein: CASSGDRGRETQYF.

The V call is TRBV15, the J call TRBJ1-5; TRBD1 agrees at 8 bases. The CDR3 contains 14 residues. V lost 5 bases to trimming and J lost 5 bases; unmatched junction nucleotides: 5. Per germline, CDR1 LNHNV and CDR2 YYDKDF (reference sequence). The CDR3 region is CATSEDRVHQPQHF. The CDR3, as DNA: TGTGCCACCAGCGAGGACAGGGTGCATCAGCCCCAGCATTTT.

The chain carries TRBV14 and TRBJ2-7; D unclear. Germline loops: CDR1 SGHDN, CDR2 FVKESK. CDR3 length: 12 amino acids. The V end lost 1 base, the J end lost 2 bases, and 3 bases lay between the germline ends. The CDR3 nucleotides are TGTGCCAGCAGCCAAGGACCCTACGAGCAGTACTTC. Translation gives CASSQGPYEQYF.